The 2 T cell receptor beta chains reported below all come from one sample, sequenced in a study of cytomegalovirus exposure and HLA in healthy donors (dated by TCRdb to 2017 to 2019). The library came from the immunoSEQ multiplex PCR assay. The table was pulled from immuneACCESS by TCRdb, which kept in-frame rearrangements only. Such tables lose some clones; where checked, under half of the loss comes from unresolved V genes, and the rest has no known cause. The sample yields more than 85,000 clones; roughly 90% were counted once. Under 2% of the sample belongs to the ten largest clones. Sequences were obtained from PBMCs. The receptors stem from a woman in her late teens or twenties in good health and CMV-seronegative.

The CDR3 loop is CASSFPQLNEQYF. The CDR3 DNA is TGTGCCAGCAGCTTCCCACAGTTGAACGAGCAGTACTTC. The chain is built from TRBV7-2 and TRBJ2-7; D is unclear. The V end was cut by 3 bases, the J end by 5 bases, with 11 bases between. Germline V gene sequence: CDR1 SGHTA, CDR2 FQGNSA. The CDR3 contains 13 residues.

This sequence joins TRBV7-8 and TRBJ2-2; 7 positions match TRBD1. The CDR3 totals 14 residues. Germline CDR1 is SGHVS and CDR2 is FQNEAQ. With V trimmed by 5 bases and J by 3 bases, 3 bases remained unmatched. The CDR3, as DNA: TGTGCCAGCAGCACGGGACAGTACACCGGGGAGCTGTTTTTT. Translated: CASSTGQYTGELFF.